These 10 T cell receptor beta chains came from one sample sequenced in a study of cytomegalovirus exposure and HLA in healthy donors (TCRdb year 2017). The method was the immunoSEQ multiplex PCR assay. TCRdb re-hosts the immuneACCESS table, in-frame sequences only. Its copies lack some clones; in the studies checked, an unresolved V gene accounts for under half of them, and the cause for the rest is not known. The sample profile shows about 160,000 clones; more than 75% of them were found once. 3% of the sample comes from the top ten. The sequencing input was PBMCs. The receptors derive from a man between 18 and 29 years old in good health and CMV-seronegative.

The chain carries TRBV5-4 and TRBJ1-2; D is undetermined. V was clipped by 6 bases and J by 8 bases, with 17 bases between them. Germline CDR1 reads SGHNT; CDR2 reads YYREEE (reference sequence). This CDR3 contains 13 residues. The CDR3 coding sequence is TGTGCCAGCAACTCCCTTGGGCAAAGCGGCTACACCTTC. Its protein is CASNSLGQSGYTF.

The V call is TRBV5-1, the J call TRBJ1-1, with D possibly being TRBD1 (5 bases). This CDR3 is 13 amino acids long. With 5 bases removed from V and 1 base from J, the gap between germline ends came to 9 bases. CDR1 SGHRS and CDR2 YFSETQ come from the germline V gene. The CDR3 bases are TGCGCCAGCAGTTTCAGGGAGAACACTGAAGCTTTCTTT. Amino acids: CASSFRENTEAFF.

The chain recombines TRBV29-1 with TRBJ2-5, with 7 nucleotides matching TRBD1. The CDR3 sequence is 14 residues long. Trimming removed 0 bases from V and 4 bases from J; junction bases left unmatched: 5. Per the germline V gene, CDR1 is SQVTM and CDR2 is ANQGSEA. The CDR3 here is CSVEEQGVGETQYF. CDR3 in DNA: TGCAGCGTTGAAGAGCAGGGGGTTGGAGAGACCCAGTACTTC.

The chain uses TRBV7-2 and TRBJ2-1; tentative D call: TRBD2 (6 bases). The germline V gene has CDR1 SGHTA and CDR2 FQGNSA. With 5 bases removed from V and 0 bases from J, the gap between germline ends came to 11 bases. The CDR3 length is 15 residues. CDR3 region: CASSLTSHSYNEQFF. CDR3 nucleotides: TGTGCCAGCAGCCTTACTAGCCACTCCTACAATGAGCAGTTCTTC.

The chain is built from TRBV10-3 and TRBJ2-2; 12 bases map to TRBD2. The CDR3 runs to 16 residues. The ends lost 4 bases at V and 4 bases at J; junction bases unmatched: 4. Germline V gene data show CDR1 as ENHRY and CDR2 as SYGVKD. CDR3: CAISGRTSGITGELFF. The CDR3 DNA follows: TGTGCCATCAGTGGGCGGACTAGCGGGATCACCGGGGAGCTGTTTTTT.

This chain links TRBV2 with TRBJ2-1, with 8 bases matching TRBD2. The CDR3 totals 16 residues. V was clipped by 4 bases and J by 8 bases; unmatched bases: 13. In germline, CDR1 is SNHLY, CDR2 FYNNEI. The DNA for the CDR3 is TGTGCCAGCAGTGCCGACCCGGAGACTAGCGACGATGAGCAGTTCTTC. Its translation: CASSADPETSDDEQFF.

The genes are TRBV6-5 and TRBJ1-1; D may be TRBD1 (6 bases). The V and J ends lost 2 bases and 4 bases respectively, with 8 bases between them. Germline loops: CDR1 MNHEY, CDR2 SVGAGI. This CDR3 has 13 residues. CDR3 in amino acids: CASSYGRGTEAFF. The CDR3 DNA reads TGTGCCAGCAGTTACGGCAGGGGCACTGAAGCTTTCTTT.

V usage is TRBV21-1 and J usage is TRBJ2-7; the table's D call TRBD1 went unverified against the DNA. TRBV21-1 is termed a pseudogene. This CDR3 has 15 residues. CDR3 residues: CASSFRDRVLKEQYV. The CDR3 nucleotides read TGTGCCAGCAGCTTCCGGGACAGGGTTTTAAAAGAGCAGTACGTC.

V is TRBV10-1 and J is TRBJ2-2, with 8 bases identical to TRBD1. The CDR3 covers 15 residues. Germline assignment: CDR1 WNHNN and CDR2 SYGVQD (reference sequence). Losses at the gene ends were 5 bases for V and 3 bases for J; bases not matched to a gene: 5. The CDR3, as DNA: TGCGCCAGCAGTTCGGGACAGGTTGACACCGGGGAGCTGTTTTTT. This encodes CASSSGQVDTGELFF.

The V and J genes are TRBV30 and TRBJ1-2; D is uncertain. The CDR3 runs to 14 residues. The V gene lost 0 bases and the J gene lost 4 bases, with 12 bases spanning the gap. CDR1 GTSNPN and CDR2 SVGIG come from the germline V gene (reference sequence). The CDR3 bases are TGTGCCTGGAGTGTAACCGGTACCCCCTATGGCTACACCTTC. Amino acids: CAWSVTGTPYGYTF.